This TCR beta chain came from a study of shared clonotypes between healthy human individuals. Produced via immunoSEQ multiplex PCR; TCRdb's table is partial and in-frame only. Here the sample spans about 520,000 clones, roughly 80% being singletons. Details on this clone: Its antigen is undetermined. A read error is likely here: a far larger clone is one base away. This CDR3 is also generated by other DNA sequences in the sample.

General observations from the study: An anticipated effect of sequencing depth on clonotype sharing among donors was recognized. Blood was the sole source, and tissue repertoires probably differ.

This CDR3 has 14 amino acids. Germline-derived CDR1 and CDR2 are MNHEY and SVGAGI. The study drew its donors from healthy HIV-negative adults without recent acute infections or vaccinations. The unsorted samples had around 100 million PBMCs used for genomic DNA. The chain has TRBV6-5 and TRBJ1-1; D not resolved. The clonotype was recovered from a woman aged 40 to 50 in good health. Some clones in this sample may be carry-over from other donors' samples. Material for sequencing was PBMCs. CDR3 DNA sequence: TGTGCCAGCAGTTACTCGACAACTGGGGTCGAAGCTTTTTTT. Translating it yields CASSYSTTGVEAFF.